This T cell receptor beta chain derives from a study of blood T cell repertoires in COVID-19. The data were produced by immunoSEQ multiplex PCR, yet TCRdb's version contains in-frame clones alone and is incomplete. The sample consists of just over 60,000 clones, around 85% of them appearing once. CDR1 and CDR2 (germline): SGHRS, YFSETQ. The CDR3 runs to 16 residues. V was pared by 4 bases and J by 7 bases, with 16 bases of the junction left unmatched. The V call is TRBV5-1, the J call TRBJ1-2; 7 bases agree with TRBD1. Sequencing used peripheral blood. The receptor's source is a woman of 80 years or more with active or convalescent COVID-19. The CDR3 protein is CASSPAGDSGKFGYTF. The DNA of the CDR3 is TGCGCCAGCAGCCCGGCTGGGGACAGCGGCAAGTTTGGCTACACCTTC.